These T cell receptor beta chains were read from a single sample in a study of shared clonotypes between healthy human individuals. Sequenced by immunoSEQ multiplex PCR; TCRdb stores in-frame clones only, minus some. This sample yields about 490,000 clones, of which 70% to 80% are seen a single time; 12% belongs to the top ten. The specimen was PBMCs. The receptors were sampled from a woman aged 35 to 49 in good health. Some clones in this sample may be carry-over from other donors' samples. Both conserved end residues are part of each CDR3. The D gene is left open where the match is weak. The listing skips clone size in some rows; elsewhere it reads once, few, many or a size class.

>15|-|TRBD2|TRBJ2-7|TRBV6-6
CASSTPGTISYEQYF
TGTGCCAGCAGTACCCCCGGGACTATCTCCTACGAGCAGTACTTC
>18|-|TRBD2|TRBJ2-2|TRBV7-2
CASSPGGLAGSDTGELFF
TGTGCCAGCAGCCCAGGAGGTTTAGCGGGGTCGGACACCGGGGAGCTGTTTTTT
>14|-|-|TRBJ2-7|TRBV25-1
CASSEGTRGHEQYF
TGTGCCAGCAGTGAAGGCACGCGGGGACACGAGCAGTACTTC
>12|-|TRBD2|TRBJ2-1|TRBV28
CASRLAGRSLFF
TGTGCCAGCAGACTAGCGGGAAGAAGTCTGTTCTTC
>15|many|TRBD2|TRBJ2-1|TRBV4-3
CASSQASGGYNEQFF
TGCGCCAGCAGCCAAGCTAGCGGGGGTTACAATGAGCAGTTCTTC
>14|few|TRBD1|TRBJ2-1|TRBV30
CAWKKTGTVIEQFF
TGTGCCTGGAAGAAAACCGGGACAGTAATCGAGCAGTTCTTC
>15|-|TRBD2|TRBJ2-3|TRBV2
CASTFSGLSTDTQYF
TGTGCCAGCACCTTTAGCGGGCTTAGCACAGATACGCAGTATTTT
>13|-|-|TRBJ1-2|TRBV27
CASSVAKNYGYTF
TGTGCCAGCAGTGTCGCGAAAAACTATGGCTACACCTTC
>16|-|-|TRBJ2-7|TRBV23-1
CASSQSRSRGSHEQYF
TGCGCCAGCAGTCAATCTCGGAGCAGGGGATCCCACGAGCAGTACTTC
>15|few|TRBD1|TRBJ1-4|TRBV2
CASSESQGGREKLFF
TGTGCCAGCAGTGAATCACAGGGGGGGCGTGAAAAACTGTTTTTT
>14|-|-|TRBJ2-2|TRBV5-1
CASSLLQNTGELFF
TGCGCCAGCAGCTTGCTCCAGAACACCGGGGAGCTGTTTTTT
>15|-|TRBD2|TRBJ2-7|TRBV6-1
CASSTSGLAGYEQYF
TGTGCCAGCAGTACCTCGGGACTAGCGGGATACGAGCAGTACTTC
>15|-|-|TRBJ2-7|TRBV21-1
CASSNWTLCPYEQYF
TGTGCCAGCAGCAACTGGACACTTTGTCCCTACGAGCAGTACTTC
>15|-|TRBD2|TRBJ2-1|TRBV19
CASKSSGTSHNEQFF
TGTGCCAGTAAGAGTAGCGGGACCTCCCACAATGAGCAGTTCTTC